The source of this T cell receptor beta chain is a study of T-cell memory formation after mild COVID-19. Study results and caveats: Mostly located in CM and EM were contracting CD4+ clones, with contracting CD8+ clones located in EMRA. Day 15 to 85 contracting clones showed balanced CD4/CD8; later expanders leaned CD4+.

This clonotype was counted only a few times. What it recognizes is unknown. Germline lookup yields CDR1 SGHRS and CDR2 YFSETQ. The V end lost 4 bases, the J end lost 2 bases, and 12 bases lay between the germline ends. The CDR3 is 14 amino acids. TCRalpha and TCRbeta libraries used 5'RACE with constant-segment primers and UMIs. TCRdb ran MiXCR on the 5' RACE reads and lists one entry per CDR3 protein. This sample carries 270,000 or so distinct CDR3 sequences, roughly 17% of them seen once, and the ten largest clones take 20% to 25%. The TCR was taken from a man between 18 and 35 years old who had mild COVID-19 (a few samples of this study predate the infection). Cell type and time point are not known. The gene calls are TRBV5-1 and TRBJ2-5; perhaps D is TRBD1 or TRBD2 (7 bases each). Sequenced input: PBMCs or a T cell subset sorted from them (not recorded which). DNA for the CDR3: TGCGCCAGCAGCAGCGGGACAGAACAAGAGACCCAGTACTTC. Amino acids: CASSSGTEQETQYF.